What follows describes a single T cell receptor (beta chain). This specimen belongs to a study of control samples from healthy donors and cancer patients. Profiled with immunoSEQ multiplex PCR; TCRdb holds only in-frame clones, not every one. This table holds 40,000 to 50,000 clones, 93% found once. This CDR3 region has 15 residues. The V end lost 0 bases, the J end lost 7 bases, and 15 bases lay between the germline ends. Germline CDR1 reads MNHEY; CDR2 reads SVGAGI. The receptor comes from a woman aged 45-59 years with head and neck cancer. The V gene is TRBV6-5, the J gene TRBJ1-2, with D possibly being TRBD1 (5 bases). Material: PBMCs. CDR3: CASSYSKALDSGYTF. DNA for the CDR3: TGTGCCAGCAGTTACTCGAAGGCCCTAGACAGTGGCTACACCTTC.